These T cell receptor beta chains were read from a single sample in a study of cytomegalovirus exposure and HLA in healthy donors. Measured with immunoSEQ multiplex PCR; TCRdb has only the in-frame clones, and not every one. The top ten hold 0.95% to 1.5% of the sample, which has 100,000 to 150,000 clones, 89% seen once. The sample consisted of PBMCs. These receptors were taken from a woman between 18 and 29 years old in good health and CMV-seronegative. CDR3s include the opening cysteine and the closing phenylalanine or tryptophan. A D gene is named only where the DNA matches it firmly. Where a row states a size, it is once, few, many or the class of an expanded clone; other rows omit it.

clone size	D gene	V gene	J gene	CDR3 DNA	CDR3 protein
NA	TRBD1	TRBV5-8	TRBJ2-7	TGTGCCAGCAGCTTGCTCGGACAGGGGGGTGTCTACGAGCAGTACTTC	CASSLLGQGGVYEQYF
NA	NA	TRBV28	TRBJ2-7	TGTGCCAGCAGCCCTCTTAACTACGAGCAGTACTTC	CASSPLNYEQYF
NA	TRBD1	TRBV6-6	TRBJ1-1	TGTGCCAGCAGTTCTGGACAGGGGGCTGAAGCTTTCTTT	CASSSGQGAEAFF
NA	NA	TRBV4-1	TRBJ2-7	TGCGCCAGCAGCCAAGATCTGGGCATGACCTACGAGCAGTACTTC	CASSQDLGMTYEQYF
NA	NA	TRBV4-1	TRBJ1-6	TGCGCCAGCAGCCAAGAAGCGCGGATTAATTCACCCCTCCACTTT	CASSQEARINSPLHF
NA	TRBD1	TRBV5-1	TRBJ1-1	TGCGCCAGCAGCTCATACCGGGACAGGGGGCTTAAGAACACTGAAGCTTTCTTT	CASSSYRDRGLKNTEAFF
NA	NA	TRBV6-4	TRBJ1-2	TGTGCCAGCAGTGACGGGGGGGCCTATGGCTACACCTTC	CASSDGGAYGYTF
NA	TRBD1	TRBV6-5	TRBJ2-2	TGTGCCAGCAGTCTACAGGGGGCAGGTACCGGGGAGCTGTTTTTT	CASSLQGAGTGELFF
NA	TRBD1	TRBV7-6	TRBJ1-1	TGTGCCAGCAGCAACGGACAGGGGAACACTGAAGCTTTCTTT	CASSNGQGNTEAFF
NA	TRBD1	TRBV5-1	TRBJ2-3	TGCGCCAGCAGCCCGGACAGGGGGCTTGATACGCAGTATTTT	CASSPDRGLDTQYF
NA	NA	TRBV6-5	TRBJ1-1	TGTGCCAGCACTGTACGGGCAGGGGCCGGTGGAGCTTTCTTT	CASTVRAGAGGAFF
NA	TRBD1	TRBV5-4	TRBJ2-5	TGTGCCAGCAGCCGGCAGGGGGCCGTCGAGACCCAGTACTTC	CASSRQGAVETQYF
NA	TRBD1	TRBV29-1	TRBJ1-1	TGCAGCGTCGTACAGGGGGGGATTGAAGCTTTCTTT	CSVVQGGIEAFF
once	TRBD1	TRBV5-1	TRBJ1-4	TGCGCCAGCTCCCTGGGGACAGGACCTGTAGCTAATGAAAAACTGTTTTTT	CASSLGTGPVANEKLFF
NA	TRBD1	TRBV5-1	TRBJ1-1	TGCGCCAGCAGCCGAGAACAGGGGACGATTGAAGCTTTCTTT	CASSREQGTIEAFF
NA	TRBD1	TRBV5-4	TRBJ1-4	TGTGCCAGCAGTGGGACAGGAGCAACTAATGAAAAACTGTTTTTT	CASSGTGATNEKLFF
once	TRBD2	TRBV19	TRBJ2-7	TGTGCCAGTAGTCTGAGCGGGGGCTCCTACGAGCAGTACTTC	CASSLSGGSYEQYF
NA	NA	TRBV19	TRBJ1-2	TGTGCCAGTAGTATATTATCGGTGGACTATGGCTACACCTTC	CASSILSVDYGYTF
NA	TRBD1	TRBV2	TRBJ1-6	TGTGCCAGCAGTGATCAAGGGGGCAGAAGTTCACCCCTCCACTTT	CASSDQGGRSSPLHF
NA	TRBD1	TRBV7-9	TRBJ1-3	TGTGCCAGCAGCTTAAGGGCAGGGGGCGAAAACACCATATATTTT	CASSLRAGGENTIYF
NA	NA	TRBV12-5	TRBJ2-1	TGTGCTAGTGGTTTGGCCCTAACACAGGGACGCTCCTACAATGAGCAGTTCTTC	CASGLALTQGRSYNEQFF
NA	TRBD2	TRBV5-1	TRBJ2-7	TGCGCCAGCAGACAGACTAGCGGGGGCCCTTCGGGCGAGCAGTACTTC	CASRQTSGGPSGEQYF
once	NA	TRBV6-5	TRBJ2-1	TGTGCCAGCACCAGCGGCGGGTCGGGGATTGTGCAGTTCTTC	CASTSGGSGIVQFF
NA	TRBD1	TRBV10-1	TRBJ2-1	TGCGCCAGCAGTGTCGGACAGGGGGTTTACAATGAGCAGTTCTTC	CASSVGQGVYNEQFF
NA	TRBD1	TRBV9	TRBJ1-5	TGTGCCAGCAGCGCGGTAGAGGGGGCCCTTTCTCATCAGCCCCAGCATTTT	CASSAVEGALSHQPQHF
NA	NA	TRBV19	TRBJ1-1	TGTGCCAGTAGTGTAAGACACATACCGAACACTGAAGCTTTCTTT	CASSVRHIPNTEAFF
NA	NA	TRBV20-1	TRBJ2-5	TGCAGTGTTCTACCGCAAGAGACCCAGTACTTC	CSVLPQETQYF
NA	TRBD1	TRBV14	TRBJ2-1	TGTGCCAGCAATCCATCTCTCGGGACAGCCTACAATGAGCAGTTCTTC	CASNPSLGTAYNEQFF
NA	NA	TRBV2	TRBJ1-2	TGTGCCAGCAGAGAGGACAGCGGCTACACCTTC	CASREDSGYTF
once	TRBD1	TRBV14	TRBJ1-2	TGTGCCAGCAGCCAAGATATCTTTGTACAGGGGAACTATGGCTACACCTTC	CASSQDIFVQGNYGYTF
NA	TRBD1	TRBV5-1	TRBJ1-2	TGCGCCAGCAGCGCAACTAGCGGGACAGGGGGCTTGTATGGCTACACCTTC	CASSATSGTGGLYGYTF
once	TRBD1	TRBV2	TRBJ1-5	TGTGCCAGCAGTGAAGCATGGACAGGGGTTCAGCCCCAGCATTTT	CASSEAWTGVQPQHF
NA	NA	TRBV2	TRBJ2-2	TGTGCCAGCAGGGACATCGCGAACACCGGGGAGCTGTTTTTT	CASRDIANTGELFF
NA	NA	TRBV5-4	TRBJ2-3	TGTGCCAGCAGCTACGACGGGGGTCCTAGCACAGATACGCAGTATTTT	CASSYDGGPSTDTQYF
NA	TRBD1	TRBV9	TRBJ1-1	TGTGCCAGCAGCGTACAGGGGGCTTCCACTGAAGCTTTCTTT	CASSVQGASTEAFF
NA	TRBD1	TRBV27	TRBJ1-2	TGTGCCAGCAGTTTATCGTTGCAGGGGGCTGGCTACACCTTC	CASSLSLQGAGYTF
NA	TRBD1	TRBV2	TRBJ1-2	TGTGCCAGCAGGACCGGGACAGGGGGGGGAGGCTACACCTTC	CASRTGTGGGGYTF
NA	NA	TRBV6-1	TRBJ1-1	TGTGCCAGCGCGCGGAACACTGAAGCTTTCTTT	CASARNTEAFF
once	NA	TRBV11-2	TRBJ1-1	TGTGCCAGCAGCTCAGGGTTCTTGAACACTGAAGCTTTCTTT	CASSSGFLNTEAFF
NA	TRBD1	TRBV6-6	TRBJ1-1	TGTGCCAGCAGTTATCTGGGACAGGGGTCCACTGAAGCTTTCTTT	CASSYLGQGSTEAFF
NA	NA	TRBV7-2	TRBJ1-1	TGTGCCAGCATCCACTCAGCCGGGGTGGGAGCTTTCTTT	CASIHSAGVGAFF
NA	TRBD1	TRBV6-1	TRBJ2-3	TGTGCCAGCAGTGATCGACAGGGGGGAACCAGCACAGATACGCAGTATTTT	CASSDRQGGTSTDTQYF
NA	NA	TRBV5-6	TRBJ2-2	TGTGCCAGCAGCTTGGGGCAGAACACCGGGGAGCTGTTTTTT	CASSLGQNTGELFF
NA	TRBD2	TRBV4-2	TRBJ2-1	TGTGCCAGCAGCCAAGGTGCGGGGGGGGGTTTTGATGAGCAGTTCTTC	CASSQGAGGGFDEQFF
NA	TRBD2	TRBV7-9	TRBJ2-1	TGTGCCAGCAGCCAAAGCGGGGGGGCGTTCAATGAGCAGTTCTTC	CASSQSGGAFNEQFF